These 12 T cell receptor beta chains share one sample of origin, sequenced in a study of monozygotic twins with inflammatory bowel disease (dated by TCRdb to between 2018 and 2021). The protocol used for the library was 5' RACE. The run used an Illumina HiSeq 2500. The reads underwent TCRdb reprocessing, giving one record for each CDR3 protein sequence and no DNA. This specimen's table enumerates approximately 200,000 distinct CDR3 sequences. In total, the top ten clones hold roughly 1.5% of the sample. The sample comprised blood. The receptors here all came from a human donor with ulcerative colitis or Crohn's disease, or a healthy co-twin of an affected twin (not recorded which).

This chain links TRBV19 with TRBJ2-2; TCRdb names TRBD1, which stays unverified in the absence of DNA. The germline V gene encodes CDR1 LNHDA and CDR2 SQIVND (reference sequence). The CDR3 runs 14 residues. Here the CDR3 reads CASSTGQDTGELFF.

V usage is TRBV19 and J usage is TRBJ1-5. CDR3 size: 13 residues. Germline CDR1 and CDR2: LNHDA and SQIVND (reference sequence). This CDR3 is CASRDGSNQPQHF.

V gene TRBV7-2 combines with J gene TRBJ1-6; TCRdb's D call of TRBD1 is untestable without DNA. The CDR3 is made up of 13 amino acids. Germline assignment: CDR1 SGHTA and CDR2 FQGNSA. The CDR3 spells CASSSKQGVPLHF.

The chain combines TRBV7-9 with TRBJ1-6. CDR1 and CDR2 (germline): SEHNR, FQNEAQ (reference sequence). CDR3 size: 17 residues. Here the CDR3 reads CASSLVQSTSYNSPLHF.

The rearrangement links TRBV13 to TRBJ1-3; TCRdb reports TRBD1, a call that lacks DNA to check it against. This CDR3 spans 13 amino acids. The germline gives CDR1 PRHDT, CDR2 FYEKMQ (reference sequence). The CDR3 sequence: CASSGPGAHTIYF.

The gene calls are TRBV12-3 or TRBV12-4 and TRBJ2-3. The CDR3 contains 11 residues. CDR3 loop: CASRLTDTQYF.

V is TRBV5-1 and J is TRBJ2-1. CDR1 SGHRS and CDR2 YFSETQ come from the germline V gene. The CDR3 sequence is 14 residues long. The CDR3 reads CASSLVYGDNEQFF.

The chain employs TRBV4-2 and TRBJ1-3; checking the TCRdb D call of TRBD1 is not possible without DNA. CDR1 is LGHNA and CDR2 is YNFKEQ in the germline V gene. The CDR3 has 17 amino acids. This chain's CDR3 is CASSQDFGPTGGNTIYF.

The chain uses TRBV15 and TRBJ2-5. This CDR3 is 11 amino acids long. CDR1 is LNHNV and CDR2 is YYDKDF in the germline V gene (reference sequence). CDR3 in amino acids: CATSSVETQYF.

The genes are TRBV4-2 and TRBJ2-7; the D gene TCRdb calls, TRBD1, cannot be checked with no DNA. The CDR3 is 16 residues long. Germline assignment: CDR1 LGHNA and CDR2 YNFKEQ. The CDR3 sequence: CASSLRSGQGTYEQYF.

The chain uses TRBV5-1 and TRBJ2-3. The CDR3 contains 14 residues. Germline lookup yields CDR1 SGHRS and CDR2 YFSETQ. The CDR3 spells CASSFGPSTDTQYF.

The V call is TRBV7-2, the J call TRBJ2-3; TCRdb's D call, TRBD1, is unchecked because there is no DNA. The germline CDR1 and CDR2 sequences are SGHTA and FQGNSA. The CDR3 length is 15 residues. CDR3 region: CASSLGGAYTDTQYF. Full variable domain (outside the CDR3, taken from reference TRBV7-2 and TRBJ2-3): GAGVSQSPSNKVTEKGKDVELRCDPISGHTALYWYRQSLGQGLEFLIYFQGNSAPDKSGLPSDRFSAERTGGSVSTLTIQRTQQEDSAVYLCASSLGGAYTDTQYFGPGTRLTVL.